Reported below is one TCR beta chain. Profiled with immunoSEQ multiplex PCR; TCRdb holds only in-frame clones, not every one. The table includes about 64,000 clones, roughly 88% detected once. Trimming cost V 5 bases and J 6 bases; bases outside gene matches: 5. Per germline, CDR1 MDHEN and CDR2 SYDVKM. The CDR3 sequence is 15 residues long. This sample is drawn from a study of blood T cell repertoires in COVID-19. Study-wide background: There were acute and convalescent COVID-19 samples, and they came from the United States, Italy and Spain. Sources were T cells, B-cell-depleted T cells, or PBMCs; the material itself was cDNA or gDNA.

In Seattle, patients joined the study during active infection and were tracked longitudinally. The chain has TRBV28 and TRBJ2-2; 11 bases are shared with TRBD2. Sequenced sample: peripheral blood. The receptor was isolated from a woman aged 55-69 years with COVID-19, enrolled during active disease. CDR3 DNA sequence: TGTGCCAGCAGTACTAGCGGGAGCGGTTCCGGGGAGCTGTTTTTT. Amino acid sequence: CASSTSGSGSGELFF.